These T cell receptor beta chains were read from a single sample in a study of regulatory T cells in long-lasting Graves disease. One entry per CDR3 protein results from TCRdb running MiXCR on the multiplex PCR reads. The sample lists approximately 540,000 distinct CDR3 sequences, around 13% seen once, with over 7% in the top ten. These data were also reused for a study on T cells in Graves' hyperthyroidism and ophthalmopathy.

The material sequenced was peripheral blood mononuclear cells (PBMCs), taken at new diagnosis, from a patient treated with antithyroid drugs. The receptors come from a woman aged 25 to 39 with Graves disease. Each CDR3 is given without its conserved first and last residue. Each record gives: D gene, V gene, J gene, CDR3 protein. D genes are given only for firm matches.

TRBD1	TRBV28	TRBJ1-2	ASSSRQGRGYT
TRBD1	TRBV7-9	TRBJ1-1	ASSSTGVQKAF
-	TRBV7-2	TRBJ2-4	ASSPRSGADIQY
-	TRBV12-3/TRBV12-4	TRBJ1-1	ASSWQEYTEAF
TRBD2	TRBV3-1	TRBJ2-3	ASSQDQLAGGLDTQY
-	TRBV2	TRBJ2-1	ASRPGGVNEQF
-	TRBV6-2/TRBV6-3	TRBJ2-1	ASSYPARKIARAYNEQF
-	TRBV7-9	TRBJ2-7	AIESTRDLSYEQY
-	TRBV6-2/TRBV6-3	TRBJ2-5	ASSEGWRAGRKETQY
-	TRBV19	TRBJ2-7	ASSPSAGSYEQY
-	TRBV5-4	TRBJ2-6	ATTRGSGANVLT